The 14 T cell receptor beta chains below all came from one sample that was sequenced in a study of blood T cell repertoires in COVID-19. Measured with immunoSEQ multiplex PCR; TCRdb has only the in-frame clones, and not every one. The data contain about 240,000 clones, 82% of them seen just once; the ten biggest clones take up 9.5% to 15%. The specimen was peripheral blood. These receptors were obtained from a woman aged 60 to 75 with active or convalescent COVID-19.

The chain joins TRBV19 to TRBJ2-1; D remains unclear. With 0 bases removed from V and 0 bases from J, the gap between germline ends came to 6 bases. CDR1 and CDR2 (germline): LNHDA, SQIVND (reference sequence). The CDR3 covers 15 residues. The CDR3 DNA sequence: TGTGCCAGTAGTATAGATCCGAGCTCCTACAATGAGCAGTTCTTC. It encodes CASSIDPSSYNEQFF.

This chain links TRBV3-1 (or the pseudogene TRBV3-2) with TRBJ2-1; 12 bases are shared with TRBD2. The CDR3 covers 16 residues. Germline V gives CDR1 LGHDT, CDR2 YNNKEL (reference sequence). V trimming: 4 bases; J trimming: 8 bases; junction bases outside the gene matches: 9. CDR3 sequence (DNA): TGTGCCAGCAGCCCCCGACTAGCGGGGGTGGGCGATGAGCAGTTCTTC. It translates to CASSPRLAGVGDEQFF.

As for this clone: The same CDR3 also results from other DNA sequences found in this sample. The CDR3 DNA is TGTGCCTGGAGTGTAGGGCAGGGTTCCTACAATGAGCAGTTCTTC. As protein: CAWSVGQGSYNEQFF. This chain links TRBV30 with TRBJ2-1; possible D gene TRBD1, 5 bases. CDR1 GTSNPN and CDR2 SVGIG come from the germline V gene (reference sequence). V dropped 0 bases and J dropped 1 base, with 10 bases sitting between them. This CDR3 has 15 residues.

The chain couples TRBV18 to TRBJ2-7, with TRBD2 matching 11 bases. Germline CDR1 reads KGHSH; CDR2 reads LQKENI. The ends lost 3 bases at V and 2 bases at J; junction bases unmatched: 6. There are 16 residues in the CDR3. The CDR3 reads CASSPPGTSGTYEQYF. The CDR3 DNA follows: TGTGCCAGCTCACCGCCCGGGACTAGCGGCACCTACGAGCAGTACTTC. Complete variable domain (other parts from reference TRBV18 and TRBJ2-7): NAGVMQNPRHLVRRRGQEARLRCSPMKGHSHVYWYRQLPEEGLKFMVYLQKENIIDESGMPKERFSAEFPKEGPSILRIQQVVRGDSAAYFCASSPPGTSGTYEQYFGPGTRLTVT.

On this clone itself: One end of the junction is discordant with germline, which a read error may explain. The CDR3 nucleotides read TGTGCTAGCAGTTGGGGACAGGGGGCTTCACAGCCCCAGCATTTT. It codes for CASSWGQGASQPQHF. The genes are TRBV7-7 and TRBJ1-5; 12 bases are a match to TRBD1. CDR3 size: 15 residues. Per germline, CDR1 SSHAT and CDR2 FNYEAQ (reference sequence).

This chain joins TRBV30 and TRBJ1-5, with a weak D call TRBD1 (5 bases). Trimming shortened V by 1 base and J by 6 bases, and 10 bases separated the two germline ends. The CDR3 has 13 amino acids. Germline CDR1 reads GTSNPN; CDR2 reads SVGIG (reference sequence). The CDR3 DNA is TGTGCCTGGAGTGGGCAGGGTGGTCAGCCCCAGCATTTT. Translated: CAWSGQGGQPQHF.

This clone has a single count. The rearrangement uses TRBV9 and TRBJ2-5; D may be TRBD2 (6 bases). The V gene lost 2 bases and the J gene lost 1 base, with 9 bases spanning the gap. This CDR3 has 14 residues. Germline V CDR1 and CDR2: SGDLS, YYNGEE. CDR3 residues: CASSVTGLQETQYF. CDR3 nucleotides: TGTGCCAGCAGCGTCACGGGACTCCAAGAGACCCAGTACTTC.

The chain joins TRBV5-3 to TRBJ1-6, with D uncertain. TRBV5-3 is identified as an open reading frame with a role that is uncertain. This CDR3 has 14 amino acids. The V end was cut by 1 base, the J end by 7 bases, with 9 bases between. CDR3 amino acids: CARSLSYRNSPLHF. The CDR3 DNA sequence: TGTGCCAGAAGCTTGTCATATCGGAATTCACCCCTCCACTTT.

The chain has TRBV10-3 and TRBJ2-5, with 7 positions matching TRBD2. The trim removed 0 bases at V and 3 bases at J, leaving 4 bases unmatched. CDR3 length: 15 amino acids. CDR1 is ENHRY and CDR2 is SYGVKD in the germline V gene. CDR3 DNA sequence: TGTGCCATCAGTGAGTCTAAGGGGAGGGAAGAGACCCAGTACTTC. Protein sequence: CAISESKGREETQYF.

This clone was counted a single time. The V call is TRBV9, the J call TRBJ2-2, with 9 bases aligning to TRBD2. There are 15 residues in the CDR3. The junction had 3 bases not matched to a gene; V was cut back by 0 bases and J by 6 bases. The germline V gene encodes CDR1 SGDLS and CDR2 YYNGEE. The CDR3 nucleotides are TGTGCCAGCAGCGTAGGCGGGGGGGCCGCCGGGGAGCTGTTTTTT. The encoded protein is CASSVGGGAAGELFF.

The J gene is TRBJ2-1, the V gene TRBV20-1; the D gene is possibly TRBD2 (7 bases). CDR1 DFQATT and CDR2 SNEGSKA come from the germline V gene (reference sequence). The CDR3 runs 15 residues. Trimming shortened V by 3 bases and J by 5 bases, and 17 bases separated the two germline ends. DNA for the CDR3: TGCAGTGCTAGTGGGGGGGGCCAGGGGAACAATGAGCAGTTCTTC. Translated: CSASGGGQGNNEQFF.

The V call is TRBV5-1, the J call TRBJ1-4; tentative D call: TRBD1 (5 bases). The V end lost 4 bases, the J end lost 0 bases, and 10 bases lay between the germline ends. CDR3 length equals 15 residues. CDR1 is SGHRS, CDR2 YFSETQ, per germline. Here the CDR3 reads CASSGGIATNEKLFF. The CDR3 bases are TGCGCCAGCAGCGGGGGGATAGCAACTAATGAAAAACTGTTTTTT.

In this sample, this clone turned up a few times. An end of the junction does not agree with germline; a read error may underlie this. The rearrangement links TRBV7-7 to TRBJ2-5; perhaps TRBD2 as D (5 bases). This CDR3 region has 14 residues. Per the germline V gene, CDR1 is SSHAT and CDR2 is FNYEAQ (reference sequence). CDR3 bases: TGTGCTAGCAGCTTAGTCGGGGTGGGAGAGACCCAGTACTTC. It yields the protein CASSLVGVGETQYF.

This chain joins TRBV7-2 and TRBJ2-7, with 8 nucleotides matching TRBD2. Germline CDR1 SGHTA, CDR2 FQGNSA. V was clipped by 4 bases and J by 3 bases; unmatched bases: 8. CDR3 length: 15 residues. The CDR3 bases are TGTGCCAGCAGCTCCACCCGGACTAGCAGCTACGAGCAGTACTTC. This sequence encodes CASSSTRTSSYEQYF.